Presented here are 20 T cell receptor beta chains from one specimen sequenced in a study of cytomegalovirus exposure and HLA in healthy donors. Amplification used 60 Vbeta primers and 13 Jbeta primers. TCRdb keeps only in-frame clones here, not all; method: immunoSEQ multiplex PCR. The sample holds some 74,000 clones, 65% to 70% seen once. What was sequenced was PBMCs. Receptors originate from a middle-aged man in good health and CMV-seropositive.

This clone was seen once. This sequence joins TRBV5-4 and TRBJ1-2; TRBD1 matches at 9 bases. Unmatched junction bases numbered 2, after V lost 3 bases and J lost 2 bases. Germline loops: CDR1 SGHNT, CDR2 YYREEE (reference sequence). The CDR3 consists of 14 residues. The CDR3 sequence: CASSSTGGNYGYTF. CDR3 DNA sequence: TGTGCCAGCAGCTCGACAGGGGGGAACTATGGCTACACCTTC.

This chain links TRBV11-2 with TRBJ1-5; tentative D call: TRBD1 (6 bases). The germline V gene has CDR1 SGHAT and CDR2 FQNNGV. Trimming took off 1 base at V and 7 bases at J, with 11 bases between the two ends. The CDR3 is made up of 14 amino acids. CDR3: CASSLAGVGQPQHF. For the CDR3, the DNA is TGTGCCAGCAGCTTAGCAGGGGTCGGGCAGCCCCAGCATTTT.

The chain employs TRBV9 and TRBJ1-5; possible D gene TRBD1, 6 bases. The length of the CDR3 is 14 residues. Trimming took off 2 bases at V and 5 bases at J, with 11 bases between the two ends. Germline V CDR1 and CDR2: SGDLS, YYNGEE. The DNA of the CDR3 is TGTGCCAGCAGCGTTCAGGGGTCGGATCAGCCCCAGCATTTT. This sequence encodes CASSVQGSDQPQHF.

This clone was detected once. The CDR3 coding sequence is TGTGCCAGCAGTGACTCATGGGGTAGGGGTTTGAACACTGAAGCTTTCTTT. Protein sequence: CASSDSWGRGLNTEAFF. The chain uses TRBV6-4 and TRBJ1-1, with D possibly TRBD1 on 5 matching bases. The CDR3 is made up of 17 amino acids. Germline lookup yields CDR1 MRHNA and CDR2 SNTAGT. V dropped 0 bases and J dropped 0 bases, with 14 bases sitting between them.

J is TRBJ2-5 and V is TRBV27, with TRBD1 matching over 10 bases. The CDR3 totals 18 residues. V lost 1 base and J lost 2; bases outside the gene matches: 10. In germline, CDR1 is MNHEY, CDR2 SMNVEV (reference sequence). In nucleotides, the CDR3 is TGTGCCAGCAGTTTATTAGGGACAGGGGCGCCGATTCAAGAGACCCAGTACTTC. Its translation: CASSLLGTGAPIQETQYF.

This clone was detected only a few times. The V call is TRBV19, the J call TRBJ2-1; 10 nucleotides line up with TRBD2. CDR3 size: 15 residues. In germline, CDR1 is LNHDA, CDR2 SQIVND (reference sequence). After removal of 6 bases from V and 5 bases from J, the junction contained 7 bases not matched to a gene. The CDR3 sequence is CASRELAGIDNEQFF. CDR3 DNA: TGTGCCAGTAGGGAACTAGCGGGGATTGACAATGAGCAGTTCTTC.

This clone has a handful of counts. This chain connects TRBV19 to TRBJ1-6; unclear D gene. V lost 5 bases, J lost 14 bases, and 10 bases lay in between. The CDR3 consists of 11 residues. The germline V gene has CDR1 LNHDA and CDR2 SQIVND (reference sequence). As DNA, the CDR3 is TGTGCCAGTAGTCTAGGAGAATCCCTCCACTTT. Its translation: CASSLGESLHF.

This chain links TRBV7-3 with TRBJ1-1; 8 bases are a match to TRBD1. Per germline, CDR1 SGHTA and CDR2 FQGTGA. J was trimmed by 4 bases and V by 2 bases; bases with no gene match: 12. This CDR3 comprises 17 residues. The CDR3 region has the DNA TGTGCCAGCAGCTTATTGGGCCCGACAACAGGGGGCACTGAAGCTTTCTTT. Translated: CASSLLGPTTGGTEAFF.

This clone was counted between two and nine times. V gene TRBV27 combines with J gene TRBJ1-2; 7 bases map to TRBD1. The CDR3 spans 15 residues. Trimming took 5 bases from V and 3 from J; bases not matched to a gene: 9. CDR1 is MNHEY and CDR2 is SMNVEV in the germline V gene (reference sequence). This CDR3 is CASSTLQGNDYGYTF. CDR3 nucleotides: TGTGCCAGCAGTACTCTACAGGGGAACGACTATGGCTACACCTTC.

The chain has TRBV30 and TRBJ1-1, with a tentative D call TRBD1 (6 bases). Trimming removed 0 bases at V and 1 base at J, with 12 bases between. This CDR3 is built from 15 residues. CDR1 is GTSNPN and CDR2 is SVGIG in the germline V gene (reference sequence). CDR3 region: CAWSVRGGKNTEAFF. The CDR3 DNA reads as TGTGCCTGGAGTGTAAGGGGGGGCAAGAACACTGAAGCTTTCTTT.

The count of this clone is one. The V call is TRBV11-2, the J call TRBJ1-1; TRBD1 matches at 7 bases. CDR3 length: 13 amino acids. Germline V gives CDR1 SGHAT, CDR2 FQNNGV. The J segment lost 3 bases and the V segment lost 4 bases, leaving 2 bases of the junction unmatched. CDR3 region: CASSSDRDTEAFF. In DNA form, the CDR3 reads TGTGCCAGCAGCTCCGACAGGGACACTGAAGCTTTCTTT.

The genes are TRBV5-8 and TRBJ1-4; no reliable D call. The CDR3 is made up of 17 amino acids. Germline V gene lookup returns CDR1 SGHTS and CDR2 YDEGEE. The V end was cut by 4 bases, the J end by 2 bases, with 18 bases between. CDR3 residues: CASSTGMVIGTNEKLFF. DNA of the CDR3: TGTGCCAGCAGCACCGGGATGGTCATCGGGACTAATGAAAAACTGTTTTTT.

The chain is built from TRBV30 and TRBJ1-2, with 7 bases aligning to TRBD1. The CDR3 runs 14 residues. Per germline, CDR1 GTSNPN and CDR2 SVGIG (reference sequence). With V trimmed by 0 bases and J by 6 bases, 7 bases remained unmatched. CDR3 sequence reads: CAWSVLDRRHGYTF. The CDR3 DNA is TGTGCCTGGAGTGTACTGGACAGGCGCCATGGCTACACCTTC.

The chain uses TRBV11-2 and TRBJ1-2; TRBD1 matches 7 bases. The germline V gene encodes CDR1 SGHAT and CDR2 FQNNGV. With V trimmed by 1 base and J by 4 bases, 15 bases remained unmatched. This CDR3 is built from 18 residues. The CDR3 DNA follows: TGTGCCAGCAGCTTAGGCAGTCCGAGACAGGGTCTGTCCTATGGCTACACCTTC. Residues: CASSLGSPRQGLSYGYTF.

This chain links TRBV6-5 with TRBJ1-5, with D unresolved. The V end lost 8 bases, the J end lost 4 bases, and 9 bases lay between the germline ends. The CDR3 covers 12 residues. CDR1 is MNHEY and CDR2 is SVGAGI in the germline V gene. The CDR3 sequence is CASYTGNQPQHF. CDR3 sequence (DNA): TGTGCCAGCTATACCGGGAATCAGCCCCAGCATTTT.

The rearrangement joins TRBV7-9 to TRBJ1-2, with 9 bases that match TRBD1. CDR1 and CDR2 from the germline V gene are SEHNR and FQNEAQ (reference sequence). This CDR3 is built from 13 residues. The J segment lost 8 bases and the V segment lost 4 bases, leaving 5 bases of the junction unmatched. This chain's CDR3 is CASSSQGALGYTF. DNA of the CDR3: TGTGCCAGCAGCTCACAGGGGGCTCTGGGCTACACCTTC.

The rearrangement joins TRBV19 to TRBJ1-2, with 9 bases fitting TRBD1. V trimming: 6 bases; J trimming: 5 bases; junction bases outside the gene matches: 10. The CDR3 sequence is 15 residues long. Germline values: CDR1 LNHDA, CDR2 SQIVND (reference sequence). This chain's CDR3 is CASREDRGMSYGYTF. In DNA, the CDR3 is TGTGCCAGTAGAGAGGACAGGGGAATGTCTTATGGCTACACCTTC.

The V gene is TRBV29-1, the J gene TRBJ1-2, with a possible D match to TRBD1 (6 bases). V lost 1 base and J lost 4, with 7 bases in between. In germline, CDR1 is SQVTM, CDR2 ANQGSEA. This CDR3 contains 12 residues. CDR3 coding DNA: TGCAGCGTTGAAGGAGGGGGCTATGGCTACACCTTC. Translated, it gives CSVEGGGYGYTF. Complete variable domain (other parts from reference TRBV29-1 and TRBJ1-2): SAVISQKPSRDICQRGTSLTIQCQVDSQVTMMFWYRQQPGQSLTLIATANQGSEATYESGFVIDKFPISRPNLTFSTLTVSNMSPEDSSIYLCSVEGGGYGYTFGSGTRLTVV.

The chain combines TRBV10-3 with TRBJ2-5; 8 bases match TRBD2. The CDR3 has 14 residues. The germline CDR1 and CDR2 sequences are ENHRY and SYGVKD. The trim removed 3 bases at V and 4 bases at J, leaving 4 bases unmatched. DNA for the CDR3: TGTGCCATCAGTGATGCGGGGGGCGGAGAGACCCAGTACTTC. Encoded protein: CAISDAGGGETQYF.

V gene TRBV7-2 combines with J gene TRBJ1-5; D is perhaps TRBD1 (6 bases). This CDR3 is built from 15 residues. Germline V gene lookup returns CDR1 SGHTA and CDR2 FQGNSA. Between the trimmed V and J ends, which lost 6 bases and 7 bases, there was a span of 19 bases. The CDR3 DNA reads TGTGCCAGCAGTCCCTCCCCGGGGGGCCGACAGCCCCAGCATTTT. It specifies CASSPSPGGRQPQHF.